This T cell receptor (beta chain) comes out of a study of T cells in Graves' hyperthyroidism and ophthalmopathy. Whole-study results and caveats: The model made its ophthalmopathy prediction, and onset followed a median approximately six months later. From stable hyperthyroidism, ophthalmopathy was set apart by a 13 V-J model.

On the basis of clinical symptoms, serum thyroxine and TRAb, thyroid ultrasound and orbital computed tomography, diagnoses were made. TCR beta CDR3 region amplification was performed from RNA transcripts. HTBI primers drove first-round RT-PCR of the TCR CDR3. Each CDR3 protein gets one entry after TCRdb re-called the multiplex PCR reads with MiXCR. The sample has roughly 580,000 distinct CDR3 sequences, around 14% seen once. With 6 bases removed from V and 4 bases from J, the gap between germline ends came to 19 bases. Germline-derived CDR1 and CDR2 are KGHSH and LQKENI. CDR3 length equals 15 residues. To note about this clonotype: Its matching antigen is unknown.

This sequence was found in a young woman with Graves' hyperthyroidism that later progressed to Graves' ophthalmopathy. The chain joins TRBV18 to TRBJ2-7, with D possibly TRBD2 on 6 matching bases. The sequenced sample consisted of blood. CDR3 in amino acids: CASSQDSLGGYEQYF. The CDR3 nucleotides read TGTGCCAGCTCTCAGGACTCTCTCGGGGGATACGAGCAGTACTTC.